This T cell receptor beta chain originates from a study of persistence of HIV-infected CD4 T cells. General study results and limits: Compared with CD3/CD28-stimulated cells, CMV- and Gag-responding cells showed lower TCRbeta richness.

The germline V gene encodes CDR1 SGHRS and CDR2 YFSETQ. This CDR3 has 18 amino acids. Trimming took 4 bases from V and 0 from J; bases not matched to a gene: 12. Cells were stimulated with CMV-infected fibroblast lysates at 8 to 10 ug/mL. CD40L-negative CD69-negative CD45RO-high memory CD4+ T cells were sorted as populations depleted of antigen-responding cells. With regard to this clone: Its antigen remains unidentified.

This was the immunoSEQ version 4 assay in survey mode. The method was immunoSEQ multiplex PCR; TCRdb's version includes in-frame clones alone and lacks a portion of them. The sample contains about 28,000 clones, roughly 82% of which appear only once. The specimen comprised CD4+ T cells sorted from PBMCs after roughly 20-hour stimulation, sampled from a patient who received antiretroviral therapy. The chain is built from TRBV5-1 and TRBJ2-3; 9 nucleotides agree with TRBD1. This TCR was recovered from an adult man with HIV who was CMV-seropositive. CDR3 bases: TGCGCCAGCAGCCCGGGACAGGGCCTTTCTTTTAGCACAGATACGCAGTATTTT. Its protein is CASSPGQGLSFSTDTQYF.